The next 11 T cell receptor beta chains were all read from a single sample in a study of T cell repertoires in cytomegalovirus infection. Using its own MiXCR run on the reads, TCRdb lists one record per CDR3 protein. The profile shows a few hundred thousand distinct CDR3 sequences, around 25% of them singletons. These TCRs are of unknown antigen specificity. Here the sequenced sample was cultured PBMCs, taken from culture after CMV antigen stimulation. These receptors were obtained from a human donor in good health (CMV status not recorded). Some clones in this sample may be carry-over from other donors' samples.

This clonotype was picked up a small number of times. The rearrangement uses TRBV11-1 and TRBJ2-3; D is unclear. The V gene's germline CDR1 is SGHAT and CDR2 FQDESV (reference sequence). The CDR3 extends over 16 amino acids. Trimming stripped 2 bases from V and 0 bases from J, with 12 bases between. CDR3 region: CASSLLRDSSTDTQYF. CDR3 DNA sequence: TGTGCCAGCAGCTTACTCCGAGATTCTAGCACAGATACGCAGTATTTT.

The chain links TRBV28 to TRBJ2-3, with TRBD1 identical over 8 bases. Germline CDR1 and CDR2: MDHEN and SYDVKM. The CDR3 has 18 residues. V shed 1 base, J shed 2 bases, and the junction held 11 bases outside the gene matches. As DNA, the CDR3 is TGTGCCAGCAGTTTATCCCCCGGGCAGGGGGCACCCACAGATACGCAGTATTTT. It encodes CASSLSPGQGAPTDTQYF. Combining the CDR3 with reference TRBV28 and TRBJ2-3 gives the whole variable domain DVKVTQSSRYLVKRTGEKVFLECVQDMDHENMFWYRQDPGLGLRLIYFSYDVKMKEKGDIPEGYSVSREKKERFSLILESASTNQTSMYLCASSLSPGQGAPTDTQYFGPGTRLTVL.

The genes are TRBV7-9 and TRBJ2-1, with TRBD2 as a possible D gene (6 bases). The CDR3 loop spans 11 amino acids. CDR1 is SEHNR, CDR2 FQNEAQ, per germline (reference sequence). V was clipped by 5 bases and J by 10 bases, with 9 bases between them. CDR3: CASSRRGEQFF. The DNA of the CDR3 is TGTGCCAGCAGCCGGCGGGGCGAGCAGTTCTTC.

This chain uses TRBV6-2 or TRBV6-3 with TRBJ2-1; 10 bases are a match to TRBD1. Germline CDR1 is MNHEY and CDR2 is SVGEGT. The CDR3 spans 17 residues. V gave up 7 bases and J gave up 4 bases; unmatched junction bases: 13. CDR3 DNA sequence: TGTGCCAGCATCCCCCGGGACAGGGGAGGGAGATACAATGAGCAGTTCTTC. Translating gives CASIPRDRGGRYNEQFF.

The rearrangement uses TRBV6-5 and TRBJ2-3; 12 positions match TRBD1. Germline V gene lookup returns CDR1 MNHEY and CDR2 SVGAGI. This CDR3 spans 15 amino acids. V trimming: 6 bases; J trimming: 7 bases; junction bases outside the gene matches: 8. CDR3 nucleotide sequence: TGTGCCAGCAGCCCGCGGGACAGGGGGCTGTATACGCAGTATTTT. Translation: CASSPRDRGLYTQYF.

The rearrangement uses TRBV6-5 and TRBJ1-2, with D tentatively TRBD1 (5 bases). Trimming removed 6 bases from V and 4 bases from J, with 15 bases in between. Germline V lookup: CDR1 MNHEY, CDR2 SVGAGI. The CDR3 is 14 residues long. CDR3 bases: TGTGCCAGCAGGAAAACTGGGGGGGGCTATGGCTACACCTTC. Translating it yields CASRKTGGGYGYTF.

As to this clonotype: It may be a read error: a sequence one base away is much more abundant. The chain uses TRBV7-9 and TRBJ2-1; 10 nucleotides agree with TRBD2. The CDR3 loop spans 15 amino acids. With V trimmed by 5 bases and J by 6 bases, 7 bases remained unmatched. CDR1 SEHNR and CDR2 FQNEAQ come from the germline V gene (reference sequence). The CDR3 sequence is CASSPGLAAGNEQFF. The CDR3 bases are TGTGCCAGCAGCCCCGGACTAGCGGCTGGCAATGAGCAGTTCTTC. Combining the CDR3 with reference TRBV7-9 and TRBJ2-1 gives the whole variable domain DTGVSQNPRHKITKRGQNVTFRCDPISEHNRLYWYRQTLGQGPEFLTYFQNEAQLEKSRLLSDRFSAERPKGSFSTLEIQRTEQGDSAMYLCASSPGLAAGNEQFFGPGTRLTVL.

The rearrangement links TRBV4-1 to TRBJ2-3; 8 bases are a match to TRBD2. Germline trimming cut 0 bases from V and 1 base from J; bases unmatched to any gene: 15. Germline V lookup: CDR1 MGHRA, CDR2 YSYEKL. The length of the CDR3 is 20 residues. The CDR3 is CASSQDKAGAIWSRTDTQYF. CDR3 DNA: TGCGCCAGCAGCCAAGATAAAGCGGGAGCCATATGGAGCCGCACAGATACGCAGTATTTT.

This clonotype was seen more than once but under ten times. The rearrangement uses TRBV2 and TRBJ2-1; the match to TRBD1 covers 8 bases. CDR3 size: 15 residues. From germline, CDR1 is SNHLY and CDR2 FYNNEI. V gave up 4 bases and J gave up 6 bases; unmatched junction bases: 8. CDR3 nucleotides: TGTGCCAGCAGTGCCTCAGGGGGCACGGGCAATGAGCAGTTCTTC. It codes for CASSASGGTGNEQFF.

This clonotype was picked up many times. The V and J genes are TRBV11-2 and TRBJ2-3; D not resolved. CDR1 and CDR2 from the germline V gene are SGHAT and FQNNGV. V shed 4 bases and J shed 1 base, with 6 bases lying between them. The CDR3 is 13 amino acids. The CDR3 bases are TGTGCCAGCAGCTCCCTCCGCACAGATACGCAGTATTTT. This encodes CASSSLRTDTQYF.

V is TRBV7-8 and J is TRBJ2-3; 8 bases are shared with TRBD2. The CDR3 is 15 residues long. The V and J ends lost 7 bases and 5 bases, in that order; junction bases with no gene match: 11. Germline CDR1 SGHVS, CDR2 FQNEAQ. The CDR3 sequence is CASIPLLREEDTQYF. The CDR3 coding sequence is TGTGCCAGCATCCCCCTCTTGCGGGAGGAAGATACGCAGTATTTT.